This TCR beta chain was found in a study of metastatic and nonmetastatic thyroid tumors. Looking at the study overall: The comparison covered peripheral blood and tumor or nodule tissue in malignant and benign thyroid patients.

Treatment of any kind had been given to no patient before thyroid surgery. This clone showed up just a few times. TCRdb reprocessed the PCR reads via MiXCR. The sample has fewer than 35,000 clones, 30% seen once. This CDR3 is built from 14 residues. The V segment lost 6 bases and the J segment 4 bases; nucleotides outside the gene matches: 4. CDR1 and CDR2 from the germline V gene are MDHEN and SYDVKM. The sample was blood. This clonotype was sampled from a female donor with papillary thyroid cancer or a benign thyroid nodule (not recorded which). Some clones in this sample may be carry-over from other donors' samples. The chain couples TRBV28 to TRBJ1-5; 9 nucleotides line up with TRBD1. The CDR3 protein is CASSWTGENQPQHF. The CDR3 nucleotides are TGTGCCAGCAGCTGGACAGGGGAAAATCAGCCCCAGCATTTT.